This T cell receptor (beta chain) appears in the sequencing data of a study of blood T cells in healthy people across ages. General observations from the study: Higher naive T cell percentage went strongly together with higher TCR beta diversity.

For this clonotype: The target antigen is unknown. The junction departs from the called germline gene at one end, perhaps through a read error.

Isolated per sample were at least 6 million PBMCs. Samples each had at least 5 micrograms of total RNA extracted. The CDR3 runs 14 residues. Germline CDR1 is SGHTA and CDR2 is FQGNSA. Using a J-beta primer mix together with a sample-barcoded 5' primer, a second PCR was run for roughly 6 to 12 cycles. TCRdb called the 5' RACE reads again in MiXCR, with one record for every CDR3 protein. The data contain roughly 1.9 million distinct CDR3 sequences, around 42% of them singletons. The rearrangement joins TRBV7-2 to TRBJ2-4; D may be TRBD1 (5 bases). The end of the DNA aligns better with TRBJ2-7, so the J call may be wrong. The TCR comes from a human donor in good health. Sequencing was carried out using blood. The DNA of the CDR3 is TGTGCCGGCAGCTTAGGGGCAGAGTACTACGAGCAGTACTTC. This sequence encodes CAGSLGAEYYEQYF.